This T cell receptor beta chain stems from a study of blood T cell repertoires in COVID-19. Study-level background: Whether acute or convalescent, the COVID-19 samples came from the United States, Italy and Spain. The analysed material was cDNA or gDNA that came from T cells, B-cell-depleted T cells, or PBMCs.

Per the original data handling: The assay estimated nucleated cells by amplifying reference gene primers. The repertoire was sequenced with immunoSEQ multiplex PCR; TCRdb's copy has only in-frame clones and lacks some. The V and J calls and clone size come from that table; D and trimming were worked out from the DNA. This table holds 310,000 or so clones, roughly 87% found once. Trimming at V came to 5 bases and at J to 3 bases, leaving 12 bases not matched to a gene. Germline CDR1 reads SEHNR; CDR2 reads FQNEAQ (reference sequence). The CDR3 consists of 17 residues. The clonotype originates from a woman aged 50 to 60 who had recovered from COVID-19. Input material: peripheral blood. V is TRBV7-9 and J is TRBJ1-4; 7 bases are shared with TRBD1. The CDR3 is CASSPWVPGQSNEKLFF. The CDR3 coding sequence is TGTGCCAGCAGCCCTTGGGTACCGGGACAGTCTAATGAAAAACTGTTTTTT. Looking up the rest from reference TRBV7-9 and TRBJ1-4 gives the full variable domain: DTGVSQNPRHKITKRGQNVTFRCDPISEHNRLYWYRQTLGQGPEFLTYFQNEAQLEKSRLLSDRFSAERPKGSFSTLEIQRTEQGDSAMYLCASSPWVPGQSNEKLFFGSGTQLSVL.